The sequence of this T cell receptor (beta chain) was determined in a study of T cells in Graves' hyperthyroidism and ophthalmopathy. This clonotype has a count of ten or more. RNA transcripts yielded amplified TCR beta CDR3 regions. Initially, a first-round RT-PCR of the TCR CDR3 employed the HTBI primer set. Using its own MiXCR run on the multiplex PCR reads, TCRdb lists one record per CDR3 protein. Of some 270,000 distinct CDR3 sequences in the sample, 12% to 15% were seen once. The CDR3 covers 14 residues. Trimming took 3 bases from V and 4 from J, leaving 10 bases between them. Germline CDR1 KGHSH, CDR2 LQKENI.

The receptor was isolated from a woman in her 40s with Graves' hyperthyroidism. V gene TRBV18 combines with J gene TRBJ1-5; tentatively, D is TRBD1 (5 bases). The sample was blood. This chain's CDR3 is CASSPMGGNQPQHF. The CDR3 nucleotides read TGTGCCAGCTCACCCATGGGGGGGAATCAGCCCCAGCATTTT.